Listed here are 32 T cell receptor beta chains from one sample, sequenced in a study of blood T cell repertoires in COVID-19. Data came from immunoSEQ multiplex PCR; TCRdb stores just in-frame clones and leaves some out. The data show over 100,000 clones, about nine tenths seen once. Sample: peripheral blood. The receptors were sampled from a woman in her 50s with COVID-19, enrolled during active disease.

The chain has TRBV18 and TRBJ2-7; D ambiguous. Germline-derived CDR1 and CDR2 are KGHSH and LQKENI. The V gene lost 6 bases and the J gene lost 3 bases, with 9 bases spanning the gap. The length of the CDR3 is 12 residues. The CDR3 bases are TGTGCCAGCTCGTCGCAGAACTACGAGCAGTACTTC. Its translation is CASSSQNYEQYF. The full variable domain, completed using reference TRBV18 and TRBJ2-7, is NAGVMQNPRHLVRRRGQEARLRCSPMKGHSHVYWYRQLPEEGLKFMVYLQKENIIDESGMPKERFSAEFPKEGPSILRIQQVVRGDSAAYFCASSSQNYEQYFGPGTRLTVT.

The chain couples TRBV5-1 to TRBJ1-1, with TRBD1 matching 10 bases. The CDR3 is made up of 16 amino acids. Looked up from germline, CDR1 is SGHRS and CDR2 is YFSETQ. The V gene end was trimmed by 2 bases and the J gene end by 1 base; junction bases not matched to a gene: 5. The CDR3 sequence is CASSFGQGGANTEAFF. The CDR3 DNA follows: TGCGCCAGCAGCTTTGGACAGGGGGGAGCGAACACTGAAGCTTTCTTT.

The J gene is TRBJ1-2, the V gene TRBV12-3 or TRBV12-4; the D gene is possibly TRBD1 (5 bases). V was shortened by 6 bases and J by 7 bases, with 15 bases between the two germline ends. CDR3 length: 13 amino acids. CDR3 sequence (DNA): TGTGCCAGCAGCCCGGGGGGGGGAGGTGGCTACACCTTC. Protein sequence: CASSPGGGGGYTF.

The V call is TRBV29-1, the J call TRBJ1-2, with a tentative D call TRBD1 (6 bases). The germline V gene encodes CDR1 SQVTM and CDR2 ANQGSEA. This CDR3 is 11 amino acids long. CDR3 residues: CTSETGYGYTF. In DNA form, the CDR3 reads TGCACTTCAGAGACAGGCTATGGCTACACCTTC.

The J gene is TRBJ2-2, the V gene TRBV28; 8 nucleotides agree with TRBD1. V shed 8 bases, J shed 5 bases, and the junction held 10 bases outside the gene matches. This CDR3 has 15 amino acids. Germline-derived CDR1 and CDR2 are MDHEN and SYDVKM. The CDR3 coding sequence is TGTGCCAGCGTTCCAGGGGGCGCCGGGACCGGGGAGCTGTTTTTT. This codes for CASVPGGAGTGELFF.

This clone has a single count. This chain links TRBV3-1 (or the pseudogene TRBV3-2) with TRBJ2-3, with a possible D match to TRBD2 (6 bases). This CDR3 has 14 amino acids. The V end lost 4 bases, the J end lost 5 bases, and 13 bases lay between the germline ends. Per germline, CDR1 LGHDT and CDR2 YNNKEL (reference sequence). The CDR3 DNA follows: TGTGCCAGCAGCCCTAGCGTAGATAGAGATACGCAGTATTTT. This gives the protein CASSPSVDRDTQYF.

V and J are TRBV10-2 and TRBJ2-7; TRBD2 agrees at 9 bases. This CDR3 has 16 residues. Germline V gene sequence: CDR1 WSHSY, CDR2 SAAADI. With 0 bases clipped from V and 4 bases from J, the junction kept 7 bases outside the gene matches. The CDR3 DNA is TGCGCCAGCAGTGAGTCGGGATATAGCGGGGGATACGAGCAGTACTTC. Its translation is CASSESGYSGGYEQYF.

A single count supports this clone. The gene calls are TRBV5-4 and TRBJ2-7; 7 bases fit TRBD1. The CDR3 loop spans 15 amino acids. Germline V gene sequence: CDR1 SGHNT, CDR2 YYREEE (reference sequence). V was pared by 0 bases and J by 3 bases, with 6 bases of the junction left unmatched. The CDR3 DNA reads as TGTGCCAGCAGCTTGGAACAGGGGATAATCTACGAGCAGTACTTC. Amino acid sequence: CASSLEQGIIYEQYF.

The chain recombines TRBV4-2 with TRBJ2-6, with D possibly matching TRBD2 (6 bases). Trimming pared 1 base from V and 0 bases from J, leaving 7 bases between. Germline loops: CDR1 LGHNA, CDR2 YNFKEQ. The CDR3 extends over 16 amino acids. The CDR3 loop reads CASSQVGGSGANVLTF. DNA for the CDR3: TGTGCCAGCAGCCAAGTCGGGGGCTCTGGGGCCAACGTCCTGACTTTC.

The V gene is TRBV5-1, the J gene TRBJ2-3; the match to TRBD2 covers 10 bases. This CDR3 contains 15 residues. V was pared by 5 bases and J by 1 base, with 4 bases of the junction left unmatched. Germline V gives CDR1 SGHRS, CDR2 YFSETQ. CDR3: CASRVAGGGTDTQYF. CDR3 in DNA: TGCGCCAGCAGGGTAGCGGGGGGCGGCACAGATACGCAGTATTTT.

The chain recombines TRBV6-2 or TRBV6-3 with TRBJ2-3, with TRBD2 matching over 8 bases. In germline, CDR1 is MNHEY, CDR2 SVGEGT. This CDR3 is 20 amino acids long. Unmatched junction bases numbered 15, after V lost 0 bases and J lost 1 base. CDR3 coding DNA: TGTGCCAGCAGTTACTCCTTGGGACTAGTGGGCCCCTCTGGCACAGATACGCAGTATTTT. Protein: CASSYSLGLVGPSGTDTQYF.

This clone was seen more than once but under ten times. The genes are TRBV2 and TRBJ1-1; possible D gene TRBD1, 6 bases. Germline V gene sequence: CDR1 SNHLY, CDR2 FYNNEI. V was trimmed by 7 bases and J by 10 bases, leaving 19 bases between them. This CDR3 comprises 13 residues. The CDR3 reads CASNLWAETGAFF. DNA of the CDR3: TGTGCCAGCAATCTTTGGGCGGAGACAGGAGCTTTCTTT.

This chain joins TRBV10-3 and TRBJ1-4; possible D gene TRBD1, 5 bases. The V end lost 3 bases, the J end lost 0 bases, and 14 bases lay between the germline ends. Germline assignment: CDR1 ENHRY and CDR2 SYGVKD. This CDR3 is 17 amino acids long. This chain's CDR3 is CAISEDSPLATNEKLFF. CDR3 DNA sequence: TGTGCCATCAGTGAAGACAGTCCCTTGGCAACTAATGAAAAACTGTTTTTT.

The rearrangement links TRBV30 to TRBJ2-2, with a possible D match to TRBD2 (7 bases). Between the trimmed V and J ends, which lost 3 bases and 7 bases, there was a span of 18 bases. This CDR3 region has 15 residues. Germline values: CDR1 GTSNPN, CDR2 SVGIG (reference sequence). The CDR3 coding sequence is TGTGCCTGGAGAAGTCGGGGGGCAGTGAGCGGGGAGCTGTTTTTT. Translating gives CAWRSRGAVSGELFF.

This clone turned up a few times. J is TRBJ2-3 and V is TRBV3-1 (or the pseudogene TRBV3-2); D remains unclear. Germline V gives CDR1 LGHDT, CDR2 YNNKEL (reference sequence). The CDR3 is 15 amino acids. Trimming removed 1 base at V and 1 base at J, with 9 bases between. CDR3 region: CASSQGLLGTDTQYF. CDR3 sequence (DNA): TGTGCCAGCAGCCAAGGGTTACTGGGCACAGATACGCAGTATTTT.

The chain joins TRBV18 to TRBJ2-1; possibly TRBD1 for D (6 bases). Germline CDR1 reads KGHSH; CDR2 reads LQKENI. The CDR3 runs to 14 residues. V dropped 3 bases and J dropped 9 bases, with 15 bases sitting between them. CDR3 amino acids: CASSPQQGGGEQFF. The CDR3 region has the DNA TGTGCCAGCTCACCTCAACAGGGTGGCGGTGAGCAGTTCTTC.

V and J are TRBV9 and TRBJ1-6; D remains ambiguous. The CDR3 has 15 residues. Germline V lookup: CDR1 SGDLS, CDR2 YYNGEE. The germline V and J ends were trimmed by 0 bases and 8 bases, with 12 bases remaining between them. In DNA form, the CDR3 reads TGTGCCAGCAGCGTAGATGTAGGGAGCTATTCACCCCTCCACTTT. The encoded protein is CASSVDVGSYSPLHF.

J is TRBJ1-5 and V is TRBV19; no reliable D call. Germline-derived CDR1 and CDR2 are LNHDA and SQIVND (reference sequence). This CDR3 comprises 14 residues. Trimming removed 11 bases at V and 4 bases at J, with 18 bases between. CDR3 region: CASSVGSGNQPQHF. The CDR3 region has the DNA TGTGCCTCCTCCGTCGGGTCGGGTAATCAGCCCCAGCATTTT.

The rearrangement links TRBV5-1 to TRBJ2-2, with 10 bases that match TRBD2. The CDR3 is 16 residues long. Germline-derived CDR1 and CDR2 are SGHRS and YFSETQ. The J segment lost 4 bases and the V segment lost 1 base, leaving 4 bases of the junction unmatched. The CDR3 spells CASSLRSSGGTGELFF. The DNA of the CDR3 is TGCGCCAGCAGCTTGAGGTCTAGCGGGGGCACCGGGGAGCTGTTTTTT.

V usage is TRBV3-1 (or the pseudogene TRBV3-2) and J usage is TRBJ1-2; TRBD1 matches at 8 bases. Trimming cost V 0 bases and J 7 bases; bases outside gene matches: 1. Germline V gives CDR1 LGHDT, CDR2 YNNKEL (reference sequence). This CDR3 contains 13 residues. The chain's CDR3 is CASSQEQGGGYTF. The CDR3 coding sequence is TGTGCCAGCAGCCAAGAACAGGGGGGTGGCTACACCTTC.

CDR3 residues: CASIPSGVIDTQYF. CDR3 in DNA: TGTGCCAGCATTCCTAGCGGGGTCATAGATACGCAGTATTTT. The chain couples TRBV2 to TRBJ2-3; 9 nucleotides agree with TRBD2. The V gene end was trimmed by 7 bases and the J gene end by 5 bases; junction bases not matched to a gene: 7. This CDR3 region has 14 residues. Per the germline V gene, CDR1 is SNHLY and CDR2 is FYNNEI.

This clone has a single count. The chain links TRBV30 to TRBJ2-1; TRBD2 might be the D (5 bases). Germline lookup yields CDR1 GTSNPN and CDR2 SVGIG (reference sequence). V was shortened by 4 bases and J by 10 bases, with 20 bases between the two germline ends. This CDR3 region has 14 residues. Written as DNA, the CDR3 is TGTGCCTGGAAAGGCGGCCTGGAGGCGAGGGAGCAGTTCTTC. Its translation: CAWKGGLEAREQFF. The entire variable domain, with the rest obtained from reference TRBV30 and TRBJ2-1, is as follows: SQTIHQWPATLVQPVGSPLSLECTVEGTSNPNLYWYRQAAGRGLQLLFYSVGIGQISSEVPQNLSASRPQDRQFILSSKKLLLSDSGFYLCAWKGGLEAREQFFGPGTRLTVL.

The chain links TRBV28 to TRBJ1-6; D is uncertain. CDR1 is MDHEN, CDR2 SYDVKM, per germline. Trimming shortened V by 7 bases and J by 12 bases, and 25 bases separated the two germline ends. This CDR3 is built from 16 residues. CDR3 in amino acids: CASTSTKGGRMGPLHF. The CDR3, as DNA: TGTGCCAGCACCTCAACCAAGGGAGGTCGCATGGGACCCCTCCACTTT. Filled out from reference TRBV28 and TRBJ1-6, the complete variable domain reads DVKVTQSSRYLVKRTGEKVFLECVQDMDHENMFWYRQDPGLGLRLIYFSYDVKMKEKGDIPEGYSVSREKKERFSLILESASTNQTSMYLCASTSTKGGRMGPLHFGNGTRLTVT.

CDR3 loop: CASPTSGQIAQYF. The CDR3 coding sequence is TGCGCCAGCCCAACTAGCGGCCAGATTGCCCAGTACTTC. The J gene is TRBJ2-5, the V gene TRBV5-1; 8 bases fit TRBD2. The CDR3 length is 13 residues. The trim removed 7 bases at V and 9 bases at J, leaving 11 bases unmatched. Germline V gene sequence: CDR1 SGHRS, CDR2 YFSETQ.

The chain joins TRBV7-6 to TRBJ2-3; D might be TRBD2 (7 bases). Germline V gene data show CDR1 as SGHVS and CDR2 as FNYEAQ. This CDR3 has 14 residues. The V end lost 6 bases, the J end lost 3 bases, and 13 bases lay between the germline ends. CDR3 amino acids: CASRKGGATDTQYF. The CDR3 DNA reads as TGTGCCAGCAGAAAGGGGGGGGCGACAGATACGCAGTATTTT.

CDR3 bases: TGTGCCAGCAGCTTGGGCGGGGGGGTGAGAGATACGCAGTATTTT. Protein sequence: CASSLGGGVRDTQYF. This rearrangement joins TRBV5-4 to TRBJ2-3; 9 bases fit TRBD2. Germline loops: CDR1 SGHNT, CDR2 YYREEE (reference sequence). J lost 5 bases, V lost 0 bases, and 4 bases had no gene match. CDR3 size: 15 residues.

This CDR3 is CASSLNNGNTIYF. CDR3 bases: TGTGCCAGCAGTTTAAACAATGGAAACACCATATATTTT. This chain joins TRBV12-3 or TRBV12-4 and TRBJ1-3; D is uncertain. The CDR3 has 13 amino acids. Trimming removed 2 bases from V and 3 bases from J, with 5 bases in between.

The gene calls are TRBV7-2 and TRBJ2-5; 10 nucleotides align to TRBD2. The CDR3 is made up of 13 amino acids. Germline CDR1 and CDR2: SGHTA and FQGNSA. V lost 5 bases, J lost 10 bases, and 7 bases stayed unmatched. The CDR3 DNA follows: TGTGCCAGCAGCCCAGCGGGGGGGAGAGACCAGTACTTC. It codes for CASSPAGGRDQYF.

The V and J genes are TRBV18 and TRBJ2-3; 7 bases align to TRBD1. The V and J ends lost 3 bases and 2 bases, in that order; junction bases with no gene match: 11. The length of the CDR3 is 17 residues. CDR1 is KGHSH and CDR2 is LQKENI in the germline V gene. CDR3: CASSPKGGQGPTDTQYF. CDR3 coding DNA: TGTGCCAGCTCACCCAAAGGGGGCCAGGGACCCACAGATACGCAGTATTTT.

This chain links TRBV5-1 with TRBJ2-1, with D unclear. From germline, CDR1 is SGHRS and CDR2 YFSETQ. This CDR3 comprises 15 residues. V dropped 0 bases and J dropped 0 bases, with 7 bases sitting between them. In DNA, the CDR3 is TGCGCCAGCAGCTTGGTTTGGAGCTCCTACAATGAGCAGTTCTTC. Protein sequence: CASSLVWSSYNEQFF.

This clone occurred once. J is TRBJ2-7 and V is TRBV27, with D possibly being TRBD2 (6 bases). The V gene's germline CDR1 is MNHEY and CDR2 SMNVEV (reference sequence). Trimming stripped 3 bases from V and 3 bases from J, with 9 bases between. The CDR3 runs to 13 residues. For the CDR3, the DNA is TGTGCCAGCAGTTTCGGCGGGAACTACGAGCAGTACTTC. Its translation is CASSFGGNYEQYF.

This chain uses TRBV10-3 with TRBJ1-2; 10 bases map to TRBD1. The CDR3 runs 15 residues. Germline trimming cut 0 bases from V and 5 bases from J; bases unmatched to any gene: 3. Germline CDR1 reads ENHRY; CDR2 reads SYGVKD. The chain's CDR3 is CAISESGTGDYGYTF. In DNA form, the CDR3 reads TGTGCCATCAGTGAGTCGGGGACAGGGGATTATGGCTACACCTTC.